This is a list of T cell receptor beta chains from one sample in a study of T cell responses to AZD1222 COVID-19 vaccine. Assay: immunoSEQ multiplex PCR; the TCRdb copy retains only in-frame clones and omits some. The sample gives 72,000 or so clones, about 85% of which show up once; roughly 24% is in the top ten. Sequencing was performed on peripheral blood, taken on day 0 of AZD1222 vaccination. Source of these receptors: an adult in good health. Each CDR3 is given with its conserved first and last residue. D genes are given only for firm matches. For some rows the clone size is stated as once, few or many, or as a class when expanded; others skip it.

D gene	V gene	J gene	clone size	CDR3 DNA	CDR3 protein
TRBD2	TRBV24-1	TRBJ2-3	-	TGTGCCACCAGTGATTGGTCTAGCGGGGCGCAGGATACGCAGTATTTT	CATSDWSSGAQDTQYF
-	TRBV19	TRBJ1-1	-	TGTGCCAGTAGTATGACAGGAAACACTGAAGCTTTCTTT	CASSMTGNTEAFF
-	TRBV6-1	TRBJ1-2	-	TGTGCCAGCGAACAGGGAGCCAACCACTTCTATGGCTACACCTTC	CASEQGANHFYGYTF
TRBD1	TRBV10-3	TRBJ2-1	-	TGTGCCATCAGTGCTTCCGGGACAGGGGAATCGAATGAGCAGTTCTTC	CAISASGTGESNEQFF
-	TRBV27	TRBJ2-7	-	TGTGCCAGCAGTTTATTGAGGGCCGAGCAGTACTTC	CASSLLRAEQYF
TRBD2	TRBV19	TRBJ2-2	-	TGTGCCAGTAGCAAGGGACTAGCGGACACCGGGGAGCTGTTTTTT	CASSKGLADTGELFF
-	TRBV7-3	TRBJ1-2	-	TGTGCCAGCAGCTTAACCCCGGACGGTGTCTATGGCTACACCTTC	CASSLTPDGVYGYTF
TRBD2	TRBV3-1/TRBV3-2	TRBJ2-7	-	TGTGCCAGCAGCCCCCCCACCGGGACTAGCGGGTTCTACGAGCAGTACTTC	CASSPPTGTSGFYEQYF
-	TRBV27	TRBJ1-6	-	TGTGCCAGCAGTAGGTCGGGGAGGCTCCCCTATAATTCACCCCTCCACTTT	CASSRSGRLPYNSPLHF
TRBD1	TRBV12-3/TRBV12-4	TRBJ1-2	-	TGTGCCAGCCGTGGGACAGCTAACTATGGCTACACCTTC	CASRGTANYGYTF
TRBD2	TRBV30	TRBJ2-1	-	TGTGCCTGGGGGGCCGGTGGAGCGGGAGGCTTGAATGAGCAGTTCTTC	CAWGAGGAGGLNEQFF
-	TRBV24-1	TRBJ1-1	-	TGTGCCACCAGTGAAAAGGACAGTTTTGAAGCTTTCTTT	CATSEKDSFEAFF
-	TRBV11-2	TRBJ2-1	once	TGTGCCAGCAGCTTTATGGAGATTGAGCAGTTCTTC	CASSFMEIEQFF
-	TRBV9	TRBJ1-3	-	TGTGCCAGCAGCGTAGGACTGGCAGCTTACTCTGGAAACACCATATATTTT	CASSVGLAAYSGNTIYF
TRBD1	TRBV25-1	TRBJ2-7	-	TGTGCCAGCAGCCATCCCAGGGGGACCTACGAGCAGTACTTC	CASSHPRGTYEQYF
-	TRBV2	TRBJ2-5	-	TGTGCCAGCAGTGAAGTCATACAGGGGACCCAGTACTTC	CASSEVIQGTQYF
TRBD2	TRBV19	TRBJ2-7	-	TGTGCCAGTAGTATAGACCCTAGCGGGACCTACGAGCAGTACTTC	CASSIDPSGTYEQYF
TRBD2	TRBV19	TRBJ2-5	few	TGTGCCAGTAGTATCGGTACGAGCGGGAGGTGGGAACAAGAGACCCAGTACTTC	CASSIGTSGRWEQETQYF
-	TRBV10-1	TRBJ1-6	-	TGCGCCAGCAGTGAGTCGAGGGGGAGTAATTCACCCCTCCACTTT	CASSESRGSNSPLHF
-	TRBV28	TRBJ2-3	-	TGTGCCAGCAGTCCTCCGGTCGGAGGGAGGACAGATACGCAGTATTTT	CASSPPVGGRTDTQYF
-	TRBV5-1	TRBJ2-6	once	TGCGCCAGCACCAGTGCTGGGGCCAACGTCCTGACTTTC	CASTSAGANVLTF
TRBD1	TRBV29-1	TRBJ1-2	-	TGCAGCGTTGGGGGTGGGACGGGACAGCAAAACTATGGCTACACCTTC	CSVGGGTGQQNYGYTF
-	TRBV5-1	TRBJ2-2	-	TGCGCCAGCAGCTGGAACACCGGGGAGCTGTTTTTT	CASSWNTGELFF
-	TRBV11-2	TRBJ2-7	-	TGTGCCAGCAGCTGGGACGGAAACGAGCAGTACTTC	CASSWDGNEQYF
-	TRBV10-3	TRBJ2-5	-	TGTGCCATCAATTCGGCGGGAACTGGGGGGGAGACCCAGTACTTC	CAINSAGTGGETQYF
-	TRBV7-9	TRBJ2-3	-	TGTGCCAGCAGCTTAATACCCGACACAGATACGCAGTATTTT	CASSLIPDTDTQYF
TRBD1	TRBV11-3	TRBJ2-7	-	TGTGCCAGCAGCTCAAGTTGGGACAGGGGTTCCTACGAGCAGTACTTC	CASSSSWDRGSYEQYF
-	TRBV5-8	TRBJ2-1	-	TGTGCCAGCAGCTTATCATGGACGGTAGCGGTAAGGAGCTCCTACAATGAGCAGTTCTTC	CASSLSWTVAVRSSYNEQFF
-	TRBV12-3/TRBV12-4	TRBJ1-4	-	TGTGCCAGCAGTATCGGATACGGAGAAAAACTGTTTTTT	CASSIGYGEKLFF
-	TRBV3-1/TRBV3-2	TRBJ1-2	-	TGTGCCAGCAGCCTCGGCAGAGCTAACTATGGCTACACCTTC	CASSLGRANYGYTF
-	TRBV19	TRBJ1-4	-	TGTGCCAGTAGTATAGAAGAGGGGAGAAAAAGGACAAGTAGAGAAAAACTGTTTTTT	CASSIEEGRKRTSREKLFF